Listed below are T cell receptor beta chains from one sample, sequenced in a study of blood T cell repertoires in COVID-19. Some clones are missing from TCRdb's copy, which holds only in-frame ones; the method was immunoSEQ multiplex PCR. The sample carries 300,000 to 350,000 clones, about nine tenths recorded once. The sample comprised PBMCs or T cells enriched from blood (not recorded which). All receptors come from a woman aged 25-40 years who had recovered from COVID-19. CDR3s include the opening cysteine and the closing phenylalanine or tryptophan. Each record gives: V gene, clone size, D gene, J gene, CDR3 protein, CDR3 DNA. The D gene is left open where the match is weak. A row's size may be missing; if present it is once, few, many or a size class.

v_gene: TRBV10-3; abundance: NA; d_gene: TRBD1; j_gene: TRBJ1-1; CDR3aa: CAISESRQGNTEAFF; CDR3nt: TGTGCCATCAGTGAGTCGAGACAGGGAAACACTGAAGCTTTCTTT
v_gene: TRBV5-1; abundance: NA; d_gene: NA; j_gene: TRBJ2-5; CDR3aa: CASSLIQGQETQYF; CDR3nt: TGCGCCAGCAGCTTGATACAGGGTCAAGAGACCCAGTACTTC
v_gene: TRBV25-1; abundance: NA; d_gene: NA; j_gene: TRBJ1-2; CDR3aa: CASSEYHKNYGYTF; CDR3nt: TGTGCCAGCAGTGAATATCACAAAAACTATGGCTACACCTTC
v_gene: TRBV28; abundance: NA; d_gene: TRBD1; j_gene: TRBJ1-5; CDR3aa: CASSMGTGYSNQPQHF; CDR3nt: TGTGCCAGCAGTATGGGGACAGGTTATAGCAATCAGCCCCAGCATTTT
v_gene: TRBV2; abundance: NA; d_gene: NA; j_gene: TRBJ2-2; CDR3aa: CASSEWLGVGELFF; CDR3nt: TGTGCCAGCAGTGAGTGGCTCGGGGTCGGGGAGCTGTTTTTT
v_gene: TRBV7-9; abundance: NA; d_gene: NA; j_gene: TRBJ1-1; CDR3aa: CASAGLVAFF; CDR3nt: TGTGCCAGTGCAGGACTTGTAGCTTTCTTT
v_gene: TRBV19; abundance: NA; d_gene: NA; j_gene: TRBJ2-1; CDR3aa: CASSTTGGDYNEQFF; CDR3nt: TGTGCCAGTAGTACGACCGGAGGCGATTACAATGAGCAGTTCTTC
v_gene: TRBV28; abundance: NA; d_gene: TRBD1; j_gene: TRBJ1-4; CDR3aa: CASSLRQGEELFF; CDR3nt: TGTGCCAGCAGTCTCCGACAGGGAGAGGAACTGTTTTTT
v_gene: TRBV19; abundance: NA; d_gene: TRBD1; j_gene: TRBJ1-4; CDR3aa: CASRRQTGANEKLFF; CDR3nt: TGTGCCAGTAGACGTCAGACAGGGGCTAATGAAAAACTGTTTTTT
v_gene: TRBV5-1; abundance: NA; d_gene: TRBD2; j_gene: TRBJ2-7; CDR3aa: CASSLDRPAGEQYF; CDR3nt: TGCGCCAGCAGCTTGGATCGACCAGCGGGGGAGCAGTACTTC
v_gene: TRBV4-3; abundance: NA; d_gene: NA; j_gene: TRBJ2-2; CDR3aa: CASRPRGSGGYTGELFF; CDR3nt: TGCGCCAGCAGGCCAAGAGGATCAGGGGGGTACACCGGGGAGCTGTTTTTT
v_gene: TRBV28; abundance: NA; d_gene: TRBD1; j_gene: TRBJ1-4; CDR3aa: CASSFRTGGPLKLFF; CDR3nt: TGTGCCAGCAGTTTCCGGACAGGGGGGCCGCTGAAACTGTTTTTT
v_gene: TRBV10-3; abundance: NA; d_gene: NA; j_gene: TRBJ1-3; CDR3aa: CATGGSGNTIYF; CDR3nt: TGTGCCACCGGAGGCTCTGGAAACACCATATATTTT
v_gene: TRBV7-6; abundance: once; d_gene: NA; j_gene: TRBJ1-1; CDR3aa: CASSFGERTEAFF; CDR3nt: TGTGCCAGCAGCTTTGGGGAGCGGACTGAAGCTTTCTTT
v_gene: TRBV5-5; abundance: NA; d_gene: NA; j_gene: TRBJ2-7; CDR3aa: CASSLQGFTSYEQYF; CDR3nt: TGTGCCAGCAGCTTACAGGGTTTCACGTCCTACGAGCAGTACTTC
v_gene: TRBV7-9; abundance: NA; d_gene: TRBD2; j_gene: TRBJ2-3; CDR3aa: CASSSILLAGGPTDTQYF; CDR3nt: TGTGCCAGCAGCTCCATATTACTAGCGGGAGGGCCGACAGATACGCAGTATTTT
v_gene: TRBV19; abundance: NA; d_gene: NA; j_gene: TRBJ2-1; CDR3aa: CASPPFNGRPYNEQFF; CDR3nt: TGTGCCAGCCCCCCTTTTAACGGGAGACCCTACAATGAGCAGTTCTTC
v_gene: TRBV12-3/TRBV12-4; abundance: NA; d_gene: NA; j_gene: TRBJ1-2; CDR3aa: CASSVGQNYGYTF; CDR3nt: TGTGCCAGCAGTGTAGGACAGAACTATGGCTACACCTTC
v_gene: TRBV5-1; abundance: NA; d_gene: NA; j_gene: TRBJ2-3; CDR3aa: CASSSVGSQTQYF; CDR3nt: TGCGCCAGCAGCTCGGTGGGGAGTCAAACGCAGTATTTT
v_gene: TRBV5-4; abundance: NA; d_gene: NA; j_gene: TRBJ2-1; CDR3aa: CASSDNFNEQFF; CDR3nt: TGTGCCAGCAGCGACAACTTCAATGAGCAGTTCTTC
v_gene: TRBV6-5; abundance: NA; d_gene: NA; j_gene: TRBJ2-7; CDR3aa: CASSYRAGASYEQYF; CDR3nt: TGTGCCAGCAGTTACAGGGCGGGGGCCAGCTACGAGCAGTACTTC
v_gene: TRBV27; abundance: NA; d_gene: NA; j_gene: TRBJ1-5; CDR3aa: CASSPLGPGGNQPQHF; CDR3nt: TGTGCCAGCAGTCCCCTAGGACCCGGGGGCAATCAGCCCCAGCATTTT
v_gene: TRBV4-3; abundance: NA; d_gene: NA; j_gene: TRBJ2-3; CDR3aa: CASSQENTGTQGKTDTQYF; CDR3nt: TGCGCCAGCAGCCAAGAGAACACCGGGACTCAGGGAAAGACAGATACGCAGTATTTT
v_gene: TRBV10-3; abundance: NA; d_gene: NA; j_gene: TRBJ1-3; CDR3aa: CAISAGGTRSSGNTIYF; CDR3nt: TGTGCCATCAGTGCCGGGGGGACCCGGAGCTCTGGAAACACCATATATTTT
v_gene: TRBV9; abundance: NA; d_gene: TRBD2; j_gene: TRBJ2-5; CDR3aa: CASSRGLAGVEGETQYF; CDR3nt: TGTGCCAGCAGTAGGGGACTAGCGGGAGTTGAAGGGGAGACCCAGTACTTC
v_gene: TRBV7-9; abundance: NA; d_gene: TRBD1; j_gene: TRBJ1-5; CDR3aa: CASSKDRGDQPQHF; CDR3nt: TGTGCCAGCAGCAAAGACAGGGGAGACCAGCCCCAGCATTTT
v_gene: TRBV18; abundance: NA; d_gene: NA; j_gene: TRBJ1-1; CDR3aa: CASSPRTENTEAFF; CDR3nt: TGTGCCAGCTCACCTCGGACAGAGAACACTGAAGCTTTCTTT
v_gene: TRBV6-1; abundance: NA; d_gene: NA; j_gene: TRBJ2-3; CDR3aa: CASSAVAFPLTDTQYF; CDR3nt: TGTGCCAGCAGTGCAGTAGCGTTTCCCCTCACAGATACGCAGTATTTT
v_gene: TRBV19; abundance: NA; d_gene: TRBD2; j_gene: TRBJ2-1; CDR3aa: CASTLGTSGSYNEQFF; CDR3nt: TGTGCCAGTACCCTGGGGACTAGCGGCTCCTACAATGAGCAGTTCTTC
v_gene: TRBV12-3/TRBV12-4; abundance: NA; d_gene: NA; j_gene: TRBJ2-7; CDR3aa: CASSRNPGYEQYF; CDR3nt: TGTGCCAGCAGCCGAAACCCGGGCTACGAGCAGTACTTC
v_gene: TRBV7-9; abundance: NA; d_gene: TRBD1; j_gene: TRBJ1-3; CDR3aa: CASSLVDRAGNTIYF; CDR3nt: TGTGCCAGCAGCTTGGTGGACAGGGCTGGAAACACCATATATTTT
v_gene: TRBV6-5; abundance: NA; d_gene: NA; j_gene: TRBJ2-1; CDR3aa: CASSYSSNEQFF; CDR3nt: TGTGCCAGCAGTTACTCCTCCAATGAGCAGTTCTTC
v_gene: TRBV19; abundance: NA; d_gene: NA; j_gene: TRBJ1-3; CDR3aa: CASSWSDRNTIYF; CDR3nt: TGTGCCAGTAGTTGGTCGGACAGAAACACCATATATTTT
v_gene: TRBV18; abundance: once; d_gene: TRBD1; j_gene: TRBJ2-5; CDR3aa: CASSRGQGIVQETQYF; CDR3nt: TGTGCCAGCTCACGGGGACAGGGTATAGTCCAAGAGACCCAGTACTTC
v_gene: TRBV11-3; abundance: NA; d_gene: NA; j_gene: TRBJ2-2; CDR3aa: CASSLAAGNTGELFF; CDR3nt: TGTGCCAGCAGCTTAGCTGCAGGAAACACCGGGGAGCTGTTTTTT
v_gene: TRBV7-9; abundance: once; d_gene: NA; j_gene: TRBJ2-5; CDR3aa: CASSSSRWTQYF; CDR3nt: TGTGCCAGCAGCTCGAGCCGTTGGACCCAGTACTTC
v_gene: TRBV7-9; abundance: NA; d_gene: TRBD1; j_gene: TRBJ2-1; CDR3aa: CASSSGQGAYNEQFF; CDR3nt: TGTGCCAGCAGCTCGGGACAGGGAGCCTACAATGAGCAGTTCTTC
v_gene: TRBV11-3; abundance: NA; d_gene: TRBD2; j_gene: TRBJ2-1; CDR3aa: CASSLVGGGSYNEQFF; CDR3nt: TGTGCCAGCAGCTTAGTCGGCGGGGGCTCCTACAATGAGCAGTTCTTC
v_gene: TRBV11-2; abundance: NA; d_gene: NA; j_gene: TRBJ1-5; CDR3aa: CASSFGPGGHQPQHF; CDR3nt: TGTGCCAGCAGCTTCGGACCCGGGGGTCATCAGCCCCAGCATTTT
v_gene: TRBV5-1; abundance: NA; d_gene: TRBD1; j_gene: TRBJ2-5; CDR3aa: CASGQGGETQYF; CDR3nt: TGCGCCAGCGGACAGGGAGGAGAGACCCAGTACTTC
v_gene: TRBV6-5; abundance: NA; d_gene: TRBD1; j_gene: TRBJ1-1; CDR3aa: CASSLRGLNTEAFF; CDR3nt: TGTGCCAGCAGCCTCAGGGGGTTGAACACTGAAGCTTTCTTT
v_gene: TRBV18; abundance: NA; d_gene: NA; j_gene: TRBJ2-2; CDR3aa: CASSPRVQEELFF; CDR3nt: TGTGCCAGCTCACCTCGGGTACAGGAGGAGCTGTTTTTT
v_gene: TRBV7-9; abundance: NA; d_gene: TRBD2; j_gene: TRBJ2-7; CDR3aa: CASSLGLTSGRIYEQYF; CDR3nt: TGTGCCAGCAGCTTAGGCCTAACTAGCGGTCGAATTTACGAGCAGTACTTC
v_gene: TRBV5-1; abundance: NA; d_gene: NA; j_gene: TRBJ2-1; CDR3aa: CASSILVSEQFF; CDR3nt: TGCGCCAGCAGCATACTAGTCAGCGAGCAGTTCTTC
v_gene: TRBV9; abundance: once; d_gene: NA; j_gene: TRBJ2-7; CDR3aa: CASSLGGDSYEQYF; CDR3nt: TGTGCCAGCAGCCTAGGGGGGGATTCCTACGAGCAGTACTTC
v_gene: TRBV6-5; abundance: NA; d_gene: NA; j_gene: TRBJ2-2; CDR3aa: CASSSLARGELFF; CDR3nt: TGTGCCAGCAGTTCTCTCGCTCGGGGGGAGCTGTTTTTT
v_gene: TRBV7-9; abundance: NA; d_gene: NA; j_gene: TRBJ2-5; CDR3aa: CASSLQGFRQETQYF; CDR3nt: TGTGCCAGCAGCTTACAGGGTTTTAGGCAAGAGACCCAGTACTTC
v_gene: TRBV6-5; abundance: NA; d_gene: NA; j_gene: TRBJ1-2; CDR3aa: CASSTLSANYGYTF; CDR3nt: TGTGCCAGCAGTACCCTTTCAGCTAACTATGGCTACACCTTC
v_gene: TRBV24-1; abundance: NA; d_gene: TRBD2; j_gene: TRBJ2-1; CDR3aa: CATSDSPGTSPNEQFF; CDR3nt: TGTGCCACCAGTGATTCCCCCGGGACTAGTCCCAATGAGCAGTTCTTC
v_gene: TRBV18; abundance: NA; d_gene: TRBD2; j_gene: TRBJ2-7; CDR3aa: CASSPLAGAAYEQYF; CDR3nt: TGTGCCAGCTCACCACTAGCGGGCGCCGCTTACGAGCAGTACTTC
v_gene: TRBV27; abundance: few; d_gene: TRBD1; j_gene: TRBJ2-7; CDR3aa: CASSPRDRGREQYF; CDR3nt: TGTGCCAGCAGTCCAAGGGACAGGGGACGCGAGCAGTACTTC
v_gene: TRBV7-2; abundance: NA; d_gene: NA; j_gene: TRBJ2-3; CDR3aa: CASSLVGVTYTDTQYF; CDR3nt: TGTGCCAGCAGCTTAGTAGGGGTTACTTACACAGATACGCAGTATTTT
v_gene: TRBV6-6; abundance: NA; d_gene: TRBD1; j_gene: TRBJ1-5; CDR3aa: CASSYVQGKGQPQHF; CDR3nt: TGTGCCAGCAGTTACGTACAGGGGAAGGGTCAGCCCCAGCATTTT
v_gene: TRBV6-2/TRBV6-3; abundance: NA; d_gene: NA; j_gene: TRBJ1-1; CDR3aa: CASSYVQGTEAFF; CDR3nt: TGTGCCAGCAGTTACGTCCAGGGCACTGAAGCTTTCTTT